These 14 T cell receptor beta chains were sequenced from one sample in a study of OX40 agonist ivuxolimab in advanced cancers. The assay was immunoSEQ multiplex PCR, and TCRdb's table has in-frame clones only and misses some. The table has some 57,000 clones, around 82% seen once. This material consisted of CD4+ or CD8+ T cells sorted from blood, taken in a trial of the OX40 agonist ivuxolimab. These receptors were collected from an adult with an advanced solid tumor such as melanoma, head and neck, liver or kidney cancer.

V is TRBV27 and J is TRBJ2-2, with 7 bases aligning to TRBD2. Germline V gene data show CDR1 as MNHEY and CDR2 as SMNVEV (reference sequence). After removal of 8 bases from V and 4 bases from J, the junction contained 16 bases not matched to a gene. The CDR3 totals 17 residues. CDR3 in amino acids: CASSHRPGGRGTGELFF. CDR3 in DNA: TGTGCCAGCTCCCACCGACCTGGCGGGAGAGGCACCGGGGAGCTGTTTTTT.

This clone was found a few times. The chain employs TRBV4-1 and TRBJ2-2, with 15 bases matching TRBD2. The ends lost 6 bases at V and 5 bases at J; junction bases unmatched: 7. The germline V gene encodes CDR1 MGHRA and CDR2 YSYEKL. The CDR3 extends over 17 amino acids. DNA for the CDR3: TGCGCCAGCAGACGGGGGGGACTAGCGGGAGGTACCGGGGAGCTGTTTTTT. Amino acid sequence: CASRRGGLAGGTGELFF.

This chain uses TRBV25-1 with TRBJ1-4; TRBD1 aligns across 8 bases. The CDR3 sequence is 16 residues long. CDR1 is MGHDK and CDR2 is SYGVNS in the germline V gene. Trimming took 3 bases from V and 8 from J; bases not matched to a gene: 11. The CDR3 loop is CASSETYQGASEKLFF. The CDR3 nucleotides are TGTGCCAGCAGTGAGACGTACCAGGGGGCGAGCGAAAAACTGTTTTTT.

The V and J genes are TRBV9 and TRBJ2-5, with TRBD1 matching over 11 bases. This CDR3 spans 14 amino acids. V shed 2 bases and J 7 bases; nucleotides not matched to a gene: 4. Germline V lookup: CDR1 SGDLS, CDR2 YYNGEE. The CDR3 sequence is CASSVTGQGGTQYF. The CDR3 DNA reads TGTGCCAGCAGCGTTACGGGACAGGGGGGGACCCAGTACTTC.

This clone was detected only once. The V gene is TRBV19, the J gene TRBJ2-3; 8 bases line up with TRBD1. Germline V gene data show CDR1 as LNHDA and CDR2 as SQIVND (reference sequence). This CDR3 is 15 amino acids long. Trimming took 7 bases from V and 4 from J; bases not matched to a gene: 10. CDR3 DNA sequence: TGTGCCAGTACCCAGGGGGCGTTAGAGGCAGATACGCAGTATTTT. Encoded protein: CASTQGALEADTQYF.

The chain combines TRBV18 with TRBJ1-1; D is possibly TRBD1 (5 bases). CDR3 length: 14 residues. Germline CDR1 KGHSH, CDR2 LQKENI. V was trimmed by 3 bases and J by 5 bases, leaving 13 bases between them. CDR3 sequence: CASSPTTVTTEAFF. The CDR3 DNA follows: TGTGCCAGCTCACCGACGACAGTCACTACTGAAGCTTTCTTT. Full variable domain (remainder filled in from reference TRBV18 and TRBJ1-1): NAGVMQNPRHLVRRRGQEARLRCSPMKGHSHVYWYRQLPEEGLKFMVYLQKENIIDESGMPKERFSAEFPKEGPSILRIQQVVRGDSAAYFCASSPTTVTTEAFFGQGTRLTVV.

The chain recombines TRBV9 with TRBJ1-1; 7 bases map to TRBD1. The trim removed 3 bases at V and 2 bases at J, leaving 7 bases unmatched. Germline-derived CDR1 and CDR2 are SGDLS and YYNGEE. CDR3 length: 15 amino acids. CDR3 sequence: CASSALDRTNTEAFF. CDR3 in DNA: TGTGCCAGCAGCGCCTTGGACAGGACAAACACTGAAGCTTTCTTT.

The chain joins TRBV4-2 to TRBJ2-6, with 11 positions matching TRBD2. CDR1 is LGHNA and CDR2 is YNFKEQ in the germline V gene. The CDR3 has 19 amino acids. V dropped 2 bases and J dropped 2; count of bases not matched to a gene: 8. DNA of the CDR3: TGTGCCAGCAGCCAACTTACTAGCGGGAGTATGGCTGGGGCCAACGTCCTGACTTTC. Translating gives CASSQLTSGSMAGANVLTF.

The gene calls are TRBV19 and TRBJ2-2, with 7 positions matching TRBD1. CDR3 length equals 16 residues. With V trimmed by 9 bases and J by 4 bases, 14 bases remained unmatched. Per germline, CDR1 LNHDA and CDR2 SQIVND (reference sequence). For the CDR3, the DNA is TGTGCCAGCGCCCCTCCGACAGGGTCGGGCACCGGGGAGCTGTTTTTT. This gives the protein CASAPPTGSGTGELFF.

V is TRBV21-1 and J is TRBJ2-7; the D call in the table, TRBD1, was not verified against the DNA. TRBV21-1 is classified as a pseudogene. The CDR3 has 15 residues. DNA for the CDR3: TGTGCCAGCAATCTGTGGAGTCGAGGGGGCTACGAGCAGTACTTC. Translation: CASNLWSRGGYEQYF.

The chain uses TRBV7-9 and TRBJ2-1; D is ambiguous. Germline V gene lookup returns CDR1 SEHNR and CDR2 FQNEAQ (reference sequence). The CDR3 sequence is 12 residues long. Between the trimmed V and J ends, which lost 1 base and 6 bases, there was a span of 4 bases. DNA of the CDR3: TGTGCCAGCAGCTTAGAGGGCAATGAGCAGTTCTTC. Translation: CASSLEGNEQFF. Combining the CDR3 with reference TRBV7-9 and TRBJ2-1 gives the whole variable domain DTGVSQNPRHKITKRGQNVTFRCDPISEHNRLYWYRQTLGQGPEFLTYFQNEAQLEKSRLLSDRFSAERPKGSFSTLEIQRTEQGDSAMYLCASSLEGNEQFFGPGTRLTVL.

This sequence joins TRBV18 and TRBJ2-5; D gene ambiguous. The germline V and J ends were trimmed by 6 bases and 1 base, with 3 bases remaining between them. The CDR3 has 11 amino acids. Germline V gene sequence: CDR1 KGHSH, CDR2 LQKENI. In nucleotides, the CDR3 is TGTGCCAGCTCCCTCCAAGAGACCCAGTACTTC. Amino acids: CASSLQETQYF.

The rearrangement joins TRBV4-2 to TRBJ2-7; weak D call: TRBD2 (6 bases). Germline CDR1 and CDR2: LGHNA and YNFKEQ. V was clipped by 1 base and J by 5 bases, with 12 bases between them. The CDR3 totals 14 residues. Here the CDR3 DNA reads TGTGCCAGCAGCCAAGCGGCAGGGACTCACGAGCAGTACTTC. Protein sequence: CASSQAAGTHEQYF.

The table lists this clone with a few counts. The chain has TRBV7-9 and TRBJ2-7, with D perhaps TRBD1 or TRBD2 (5 bases each). V was shortened by 3 bases and J by 0 bases, with 6 bases between the two germline ends. CDR1 SEHNR and CDR2 FQNEAQ come from the germline V gene (reference sequence). This CDR3 comprises 13 residues. CDR3 protein: CASSLRGSYEQYF. CDR3 coding DNA: TGTGCCAGCAGCTTGAGGGGCTCCTACGAGCAGTACTTC.